These 15 T cell receptor beta chains originate from one sample sequenced in a study of blood T cells in healthy people across ages. Primed by a sample-barcoded 5' primer and a J-beta primer mix, a second PCR proceeded for roughly 6 to 12 cycles. TCRdb reprocessed the 5' RACE reads via MiXCR and lists one record per CDR3 protein. Of about 780,000 distinct CDR3 sequences in the sample, about 45% were seen once. The sequenced material came from blood. The receptors were gathered from a man of 80 years or more in good health.

This chain connects TRBV30 to TRBJ2-3; D remains unclear. The CDR3 covers 11 residues. Germline CDR1 and CDR2: GTSNPN and SVGIG (reference sequence). V was pared by 3 bases and J by 3 bases, with 4 bases between. The CDR3 loop reads CAWRLTDTQYF. CDR3 DNA: TGTGCCTGGAGGCTTACAGATACGCAGTATTTT.

The rearrangement uses TRBV20-1 and TRBJ2-3; D remains ambiguous. V lost 3 bases to trimming and J lost 2 bases, with 21 bases between them. Germline values: CDR1 DFQATT, CDR2 SNEGSKA (reference sequence). This CDR3 is built from 17 residues. In DNA form, the CDR3 reads TGCAGTGCTAGGGCTCTTGTGCGACCCGATCTCACAGATACGCAGTATTTT. Translation gives CSARALVRPDLTDTQYF.

This clonotype was observed a handful of times. CDR3 in amino acids: CASSSDRGPPHEQYF. The CDR3 DNA is TGTGCCAGCAGCTCCGACAGGGGACCGCCCCACGAGCAGTACTTC. The J gene is TRBJ2-4, the V gene TRBV9, with 8 bases fitting TRBD1. The J call may be incorrect, as the DNA end agrees better with TRBJ2-7. Looked up from germline, CDR1 is SGDLS and CDR2 is YYNGEE. The length of the CDR3 is 15 residues.

The chain is built from TRBV5-1 and TRBJ2-7; a weak D match, TRBD1 (7 bases). V gave up 0 bases and J gave up 3 bases, with 13 bases separating them. Per the germline V gene, CDR1 is SGHRS and CDR2 is YFSETQ. CDR3 length equals 15 residues. The CDR3 region is CASSLATQGGYEQYF. CDR3 nucleotides: TGCGCCAGCAGCTTGGCGACCCAGGGGGGCTACGAGCAGTACTTC.

This clonotype was picked up a small number of times. A much larger clone lies one base from this, so it may be a read error. The genes are TRBV5-1 and TRBJ2-7; the match to TRBD2 covers 8 bases. Unmatched junction bases numbered 10, after V lost 4 bases and J lost 7 bases. The CDR3 runs to 14 residues. Per the germline V gene, CDR1 is SGHRS and CDR2 is YFSETQ. The CDR3, as DNA: TGCGCCAGCAGCCAACAGACTAGCGCCAATGAGCAGTACTTC. Its protein product is CASSQQTSANEQYF.

The genes are TRBV28 and TRBJ2-7; 9 nucleotides agree with TRBD1. J lost 2 bases, V lost 3 bases, and 8 bases had no gene match. The CDR3 covers 16 residues. Germline loops: CDR1 MDHEN, CDR2 SYDVKM. CDR3 in DNA: TGTGCCAGCAGTTTGACCGGGACAGGGTTCCCCTACGAGCAGTACTTC. It encodes CASSLTGTGFPYEQYF.

This rearrangement joins TRBV29-1 to TRBJ2-7; 7 bases are shared with TRBD1. This CDR3 comprises 13 residues. Germline-derived CDR1 and CDR2 are SQVTM and ANQGSEA. The CDR3 bases are TGCAACGCTCGGGACAGTGAACGCTACGAGCAGTACTTC. Its protein product is CNARDSERYEQYF.

This clonotype appeared once. This may come from a read error, since a much larger clone is one base off. The chain carries TRBV28 and TRBJ2-1; D is unclear. Trimming stripped 2 bases from V and 0 bases from J, with 11 bases between. The CDR3 contains 16 residues. The germline V gene has CDR1 MDHEN and CDR2 SYDVKM. The CDR3 loop is CASSLISRSSYNEQFF. The CDR3 coding sequence is TGTGCCAGCAGTTTAATAAGCCGGAGCTCCTACAATGAGCAGTTCTTC.

This clonotype has a handful of counts. CDR3 bases: TGCAGTGCTAGAGGTTGGATAGGCCATTCCTACGAGCAGTACTTC. It codes for CSARGWIGHSYEQYF. The V and J genes are TRBV20-1 and TRBJ2-7, with unresolved D. The CDR3 extends over 15 amino acids. Trimming shortened V by 1 base and J by 1 base, and 14 bases separated the two germline ends. CDR1 is DFQATT and CDR2 is SNEGSKA in the germline V gene (reference sequence).

This clonotype was detected a few times. The chain recombines TRBV7-2 with TRBJ2-1, with a weak D call TRBD2 (6 bases). In germline, CDR1 is SGHTA, CDR2 FQGNSA. V was trimmed by 3 bases and J by 9 bases, leaving 12 bases between them. The CDR3 has 13 amino acids. As DNA, the CDR3 is TGTGCCAGCAGCTTGGAGGGGCACGCTGAGCAGTTCTTC. It translates to CASSLEGHAEQFF.

The CDR3 spells CASRTATGSDTEAFF. DNA for the CDR3: TGTGCCAGCAGAACAGCCACAGGGTCCGACACTGAAGCTTTCTTT. The chain recombines TRBV12-3 or TRBV12-4 with TRBJ1-1, with D tentatively TRBD1 (6 bases). This CDR3 is built from 15 residues. V lost 6 bases and J 3 bases, leaving 17 bases between the germline ends.

For this clonotype: Just one base apart from a much larger clone, this may be a read error. The chain combines TRBV10-3 with TRBJ2-1; 9 bases are shared with TRBD2. Trimming at V came to 6 bases and at J to 10 bases, leaving 4 bases not matched to a gene. CDR3 length equals 12 residues. The germline V gene encodes CDR1 ENHRY and CDR2 SYGVKD. CDR3 DNA sequence: TGTGCCATCAGCCAGCGGGAGGACGAGCAGTTCTTC. Its translation is CAISQREDEQFF.

This clonotype was seen a handful of times. CDR3 loop: CASSLLRGSPLHF. CDR3 DNA: TGTGCCAGCAGTTTATTACGGGGTTCACCCCTCCACTTT. The chain uses TRBV27 and TRBJ1-6; D not certain. Trimming took 1 base from V and 9 from J, leaving 7 bases between them. Germline assignment: CDR1 MNHEY and CDR2 SMNVEV (reference sequence). CDR3 length: 13 residues.

This clonotype has just a few counts. The V gene is TRBV14, the J gene TRBJ2-7, with TRBD2 matching over 13 bases. The ends lost 4 bases at V and 9 bases at J; junction bases unmatched: 9. The CDR3 is 15 amino acids. Germline V gene data show CDR1 as SGHDN and CDR2 as FVKESK. CDR3 bases: TGTGCCAGCAGCCGCGGACTAGCGGGAGAGGGTCGGCAGTACTTC. Its protein is CASSRGLAGEGRQYF.

This chain connects TRBV7-9 to TRBJ2-1, with D perhaps TRBD1 (5 bases). The CDR3 has 17 amino acids. V gave up 5 bases and J gave up 10 bases, with 27 bases separating them. Germline CDR1 reads SEHNR; CDR2 reads FQNEAQ (reference sequence). This CDR3 is CASSRIITGTPCCEQFF. The DNA of the CDR3 is TGTGCCAGCAGCCGAATAATAACAGGAACCCCGTGCTGCGAGCAGTTCTTC.